Given below is one TCR beta chain in context. This sample is part of a study of control samples from healthy donors and cancer patients. CDR1 and CDR2 (germline): GTSNPN, SVGIG (reference sequence). Germline trimming cut 1 base from V and 2 bases from J; bases unmatched to any gene: 10. CDR3 length equals 17 residues. Libraries were prepared by immunoSEQ multiplex PCR; TCRdb keeps only in-frame clonotypes and omits some of them. The sample lists about 140,000 clones, 75% to 90% occurring once. The TCR sequence derives from a woman younger than 45 in good health. The V call is TRBV30, the J call TRBJ1-5; 8 bases match TRBD1. Sample: blood. Here the CDR3 DNA reads TGTGCCTGGAGTGGCTTCCAGGACAGGGATGGCAATCAGCCCCAGCATTTT. Translation gives CAWSGFQDRDGNQPQHF. Drawing the rest from reference TRBV30 and TRBJ1-5, the complete variable domain is SQTIHQWPATLVQPVGSPLSLECTVEGTSNPNLYWYRQAAGRGLQLLFYSVGIGQISSEVPQNLSASRPQDRQFILSSKKLLLSDSGFYLCAWSGFQDRDGNQPQHFGDGTRLSIL.